The 18 T cell receptor beta chains below come from one sample, sequenced in a study of blood T cell repertoires in COVID-19. The table came from immunoSEQ multiplex PCR; TCRdb's copy has only in-frame clones and leaves some out. The data contain approximately 140,000 clones, 80% to 90% of them singletons. The sample was peripheral blood. These receptor sequences come from a man in his sixties or seventies with acute or convalescent COVID-19.

This clone has more than one count but fewer than ten. This rearrangement joins TRBV6-2 or TRBV6-3 to TRBJ2-1; 9 bases are a match to TRBD1. Germline CDR1 is MNHEY and CDR2 is SVGEGT. This CDR3 has 14 residues. V was pared by 5 bases and J by 6 bases, with 5 bases of the junction left unmatched. The CDR3 here is CASSLRTGVNEQFF. The CDR3 DNA follows: TGTGCCAGCAGTCTCCGGACAGGGGTCAATGAGCAGTTCTTC.

CDR3 nucleotides: TGTGCCAGTAGTATTCGCTCAGGGCAAGGGGCCAACGTCCTGACTTTC. Protein: CASSIRSGQGANVLTF. The rearrangement links TRBV19 to TRBJ2-6, with D tentatively TRBD1 (5 bases). Per the germline V gene, CDR1 is LNHDA and CDR2 is SQIVND (reference sequence). The CDR3 covers 16 residues. V lost 3 bases, J lost 4 bases, and 13 bases lay in between. The full variable domain, with the rest looked up from reference TRBV19 and TRBJ2-6, is DGGITQSPKYLFRKEGQNVTLSCEQNLNHDAMYWYRQDPGQGLRLIYYSQIVNDFQKGDIAEGYSVSREKKESFPLTVTSAQKNPTAFYLCASSIRSGQGANVLTFGAGSRLTVL.

The genes are TRBV7-9 and TRBJ1-2; TRBD1 aligns across 9 bases. The V gene end was trimmed by 4 bases and the J gene end by 7 bases; junction bases not matched to a gene: 7. The germline gives CDR1 SEHNR, CDR2 FQNEAQ (reference sequence). The CDR3 is 14 amino acids. The CDR3 nucleotides are TGTGCCAGCAGCTCTTACAGGGGGCGACGTGGCTACACCTTC. This translates into CASSSYRGRRGYTF. Complete variable domain (other parts from reference TRBV7-9 and TRBJ1-2): DTGVSQNPRHKITKRGQNVTFRCDPISEHNRLYWYRQTLGQGPEFLTYFQNEAQLEKSRLLSDRFSAERPKGSFSTLEIQRTEQGDSAMYLCASSSYRGRRGYTFGSGTRLTVV.

The J gene is TRBJ1-3, the V gene TRBV4-2, with D perhaps matching TRBD1 (5 bases). CDR1 is LGHNA, CDR2 YNFKEQ, per germline. The germline V and J ends were trimmed by 2 bases and 9 bases, with 14 bases remaining between them. The CDR3 is 14 residues long. The CDR3 reads CASSQPPRQSTIYF. CDR3 in DNA: TGTGCCAGCAGCCAACCCCCAAGACAGAGCACCATATATTTT.

The chain uses TRBV7-8 and TRBJ2-7; D is unclear. V was trimmed by 2 bases and J by 1 base, leaving 6 bases between them. CDR1 is SGHVS, CDR2 FQNEAQ, per germline. There are 13 residues in the CDR3. The CDR3 DNA reads TGTGCCAGCAGCTTACAGGTTTCCTACGAGCAGTACTTC. Residues: CASSLQVSYEQYF.

Notes on this clone: Within the sample, other DNA sequences also encode this same CDR3. The chain is built from TRBV6-2 or TRBV6-3 and TRBJ2-1, with TRBD2 as a possible D gene (6 bases). This CDR3 has 16 residues. The V end was cut by 2 bases, the J end by 0 bases, with 11 bases between. CDR1 is MNHEY, CDR2 SVGEGT, per germline. This CDR3 is CASSYARGGSYNEQFF. The CDR3 nucleotides are TGTGCCAGCAGTTACGCGCGGGGCGGCTCCTACAATGAGCAGTTCTTC.

This clone was observed a few times. CDR3: CASSTGTGGPTDTQYF. The CDR3 DNA reads TGTGCCAGCAGCACTGGGACAGGGGGGCCCACAGATACGCAGTATTTT. V usage is TRBV11-3 and J usage is TRBJ2-3, with 11 bases matching TRBD1. The CDR3 runs 16 residues. CDR1 and CDR2 (germline): SGHNT, YENEEA. The trim removed 5 bases at V and 2 bases at J, leaving 6 bases unmatched.

The chain links TRBV19 to TRBJ1-1; tentative D call: TRBD1 (6 bases). The CDR3 is 11 residues long. V was trimmed by 5 bases and J by 10 bases, leaving 11 bases between them. Germline CDR1 and CDR2: LNHDA and SQIVND (reference sequence). CDR3 protein: CASSREGVAFF. The CDR3 DNA reads as TGTGCCAGTAGTCGAGAGGGGGTAGCTTTCTTT.

CDR3 coding DNA: TGTGCCAGCAACCCCCCCCTTATAGCGGGAGGGCCTCAGACCCAGTACTTC. Translating gives CASNPPLIAGGPQTQYF. This chain connects TRBV7-8 to TRBJ2-5; TRBD2 matches at 11 bases. The CDR3 sequence is 17 residues long. Germline V CDR1 and CDR2: SGHVS, FQNEAQ. Trimming cost V 7 bases and J 6 bases; bases outside gene matches: 16.

The chain uses TRBV6-2 or TRBV6-3 and TRBJ2-1, with a weak D call TRBD2 (6 bases). V shed 2 bases and J shed 4 bases, with 9 bases lying between them. Germline assignment: CDR1 MNHEY and CDR2 SVGEGT. CDR3 length: 14 amino acids. CDR3 bases: TGTGCCAGCAGTTACGCCGGGACTTACAATGAGCAGTTCTTC. Protein sequence: CASSYAGTYNEQFF.

This clone was seen only once. V gene TRBV5-6 combines with J gene TRBJ1-3; 7 positions match TRBD1. J lost 2 bases, V lost 4 bases, and 6 bases had no gene match. Per the germline V gene, CDR1 is SGHDT and CDR2 is YYEEEE. CDR3 length: 15 residues. CDR3 region: CASSPLTGPGNTIYF. The CDR3 DNA sequence: TGTGCCAGCAGCCCGCTGACAGGGCCTGGAAACACCATATATTTT. The full variable domain, with the rest looked up from reference TRBV5-6 and TRBJ1-3, is DAGVTQSPTHLIKTRGQQVTLRCSPKSGHDTVSWYQQALGQGPQFIFQYYEEEERQRGNFPDRFSGHQFPNYSSELNVNALLLGDSALYLCASSPLTGPGNTIYFGEGSWLTVV.

This clone was counted only a few times. The chain uses TRBV7-9 and TRBJ2-1, with TRBD2 matching 13 bases. CDR1 is SEHNR and CDR2 is FQNEAQ in the germline V gene (reference sequence). V shed 4 bases and J 6 bases; nucleotides not matched to a gene: 3. This CDR3 is built from 15 residues. CDR3 sequence reads: CASSSGTSGINEQFF. The DNA for the CDR3 is TGTGCCAGCAGCTCCGGGACTAGCGGGATCAATGAGCAGTTCTTC.

The chain has TRBV18 and TRBJ1-1; D is uncertain. Germline CDR1 is KGHSH and CDR2 is LQKENI. V was cut by 4 bases and J by 1 base, with 10 bases left in between. There are 14 residues in the CDR3. The chain's CDR3 is CASSRAGGNTEAFF. The CDR3 nucleotides are TGTGCCAGCTCACGCGCAGGAGGGAACACTGAAGCTTTCTTT.

The chain combines TRBV7-2 with TRBJ1-4, with a possible D match to TRBD1 (6 bases). V lost 1 base to trimming and J lost 4 bases, with 10 bases between them. Germline V gives CDR1 SGHTA, CDR2 FQGNSA. CDR3 length equals 15 residues. The CDR3 spells CASSLGGQLNEKLFF. The CDR3 DNA reads TGTGCCAGCAGCTTAGGCGGACAGCTTAATGAAAAACTGTTTTTT.

The genes are TRBV5-8 and TRBJ1-5; TRBD1 matches 9 bases. J gave up 7 bases and V 4 bases, and 9 bases lay outside the gene matches. CDR1 is SGHTS, CDR2 YDEGEE, per germline. The CDR3 contains 15 residues. DNA of the CDR3: TGTGCCAGCAGCGGAGGGACAGGGATCGACCAGCCCCAGCATTTT. It translates to CASSGGTGIDQPQHF.

Concerning this clone: Germline is not matched at one junction end, which may reflect a read error. The V call is TRBV7-2, the J call TRBJ2-1; 9 bases line up with TRBD2. Per the germline V gene, CDR1 is SGHTA and CDR2 is FQGNSA. This CDR3 is 15 amino acids long. This chain's CDR3 is CASSLASGSNVLGLF. The CDR3 DNA reads TGTGCCAGCAGCTTAGCTAGCGGGAGTAACGTTTTAGGGCTCTTC.

The chain employs TRBV5-1 and TRBJ2-1; 14 nucleotides agree with TRBD2. This CDR3 has 16 amino acids. Germline loops: CDR1 SGHRS, CDR2 YFSETQ. The V segment lost 6 bases and the J segment 6 bases; nucleotides outside the gene matches: 8. This CDR3 reads CASKEQTSGRANEQFF. In DNA, the CDR3 is TGCGCCAGCAAAGAACAGACTAGCGGGAGGGCCAATGAGCAGTTCTTC.

The CDR3 sequence: CSFRPGQQQYF. CDR3 nucleotides: TGCAGCTTTCGGCCGGGACAGCAGCAGTATTTT. The rearrangement links TRBV29-1 to TRBJ2-3; 7 positions agree with TRBD1. CDR3 length: 11 residues. Trimming took 8 bases from V and 11 from J; bases not matched to a gene: 10. Germline-derived CDR1 and CDR2 are SQVTM and ANQGSEA.